Here is one TCR beta chain with its context. Its antigen is undetermined. After re-calling the 5' RACE reads, TCRdb lists one entry per CDR3 protein, DNA absent. The table lists approximately 330,000 distinct CDR3 sequences. The data stem from a study of monozygotic twins with inflammatory bowel disease. Study-level points and caveats: TCRbeta diversity (inverse Simpson) was lower in IBD patients than in healthy co-twins.

The CDR3 runs to 15 residues. CDR1 and CDR2 (germline): SQVTM, ANQGSEA. This TCR was recovered from a human donor with ulcerative colitis or Crohn's disease, or a healthy co-twin of an affected twin (not recorded which). The sample taken for sequencing was blood. The chain recombines TRBV29-1 with TRBJ2-7; absent DNA, TCRdb's TRBD1 call cannot be checked. The CDR3 loop is CSVGPAPGGILEQYF.